These T cell receptor beta chains were read from a single sample in a study of T cell responses to AZD1222 COVID-19 vaccine. Profiled with immunoSEQ multiplex PCR; TCRdb holds only in-frame clones, not every one. Here the sample spans 100,000 to 150,000 clones, around 87% being singletons. Sequenced here: peripheral blood, sampled on day 0 of AZD1222 vaccination. All receptors derive from an adult in good health. Each CDR3 is given with its conserved first and last residue. D genes are given only for firm matches. Only some rows state a clone size, as once, few, many or a class for expanded clones.

v_gene: TRBV21-1
abundance: -
j_gene: TRBJ2-5
len: 17
d_gene: -
CDR3aa: CASSKFVGRTGNETQYF
CDR3nt: TGTGCCAGCAGCAAATTTGTAGGGAGGACAGGGAATGAGACCCAGTACTTC

v_gene: TRBV9
abundance: once
j_gene: TRBJ1-1
len: 13
d_gene: -
CDR3aa: CASSVAGETEAFF
CDR3nt: TGTGCCAGCAGCGTCGCGGGGGAGACTGAAGCTTTCTTT

v_gene: TRBV28
abundance: -
j_gene: TRBJ1-2
len: 14
d_gene: -
CDR3aa: CASSFTGGKPGYTF
CDR3nt: TGTGCCAGCAGTTTTACGGGGGGCAAGCCTGGCTACACCTTC

v_gene: TRBV5-1
abundance: -
j_gene: TRBJ2-1
len: 16
d_gene: -
CDR3aa: CASSLAPAGGLDEQFF
CDR3nt: TGCGCCAGCAGCTTGGCTCCTGCCGGAGGCTTGGATGAGCAGTTCTTC

v_gene: TRBV28
abundance: -
j_gene: TRBJ1-2
len: 14
d_gene: -
CDR3aa: CASSRAGLTYGYTF
CDR3nt: TGTGCCAGCAGTCGGGCCGGACTGACCTATGGCTACACCTTC

v_gene: TRBV28
abundance: -
j_gene: TRBJ2-2
len: 14
d_gene: -
CDR3aa: CASSLRRKSRELFF
CDR3nt: TGTGCCAGCAGTTTACGCAGGAAATCTCGGGAGCTGTTTTTT

v_gene: TRBV10-2
abundance: -
j_gene: TRBJ2-5
len: 16
d_gene: TRBD2
CDR3aa: CASSPGLLAGQETQYF
CDR3nt: TGCGCCAGCAGCCCAGGGTTACTAGCGGGGCAAGAGACCCAGTACTTC

v_gene: TRBV5-1
abundance: -
j_gene: TRBJ2-1
len: 18
d_gene: -
CDR3aa: CASSGSARGIGSYNEQFF
CDR3nt: TGCGCCAGCAGCGGGTCGGCCAGGGGAATTGGCTCCTACAATGAGCAGTTCTTC

v_gene: TRBV5-1
abundance: -
j_gene: TRBJ1-1
len: 15
d_gene: -
CDR3aa: CASRELPGLNTEAFF
CDR3nt: TGCGCCAGCAGAGAACTTCCAGGTTTGAACACTGAAGCTTTCTTT

v_gene: TRBV18
abundance: -
j_gene: TRBJ2-7
len: 13
d_gene: -
CDR3aa: CASSPGRGYEQYF
CDR3nt: TGTGCCAGCTCACCAGGTAGAGGGTACGAGCAGTACTTC

v_gene: TRBV9
abundance: -
j_gene: TRBJ1-2
len: 17
d_gene: -
CDR3aa: CASSVGGGDRQTYGYTF
CDR3nt: TGTGCCAGCAGCGTAGGGGGAGGGGACCGTCAGACCTATGGCTACACCTTC

v_gene: TRBV24-1
abundance: once
j_gene: TRBJ1-2
len: 13
d_gene: -
CDR3aa: CATSEGGIYGYTF
CDR3nt: TGTGCCACCAGTGAGGGGGGGATCTATGGCTACACCTTC

v_gene: TRBV19
abundance: -
j_gene: TRBJ2-1
len: 16
d_gene: TRBD2
CDR3aa: CASSMVWTSGRNEQFF
CDR3nt: TGTGCCAGTAGTATGGTTTGGACTAGCGGACGCAATGAGCAGTTCTTC

v_gene: TRBV4-2
abundance: -
j_gene: TRBJ2-7
len: 13
d_gene: -
CDR3aa: CASSQVVGDEQYF
CDR3nt: TGTGCCAGCAGCCAAGTCGTCGGTGACGAGCAGTACTTC

v_gene: TRBV7-9
abundance: -
j_gene: TRBJ2-1
len: 15
d_gene: -
CDR3aa: CASSLTGQGNNEQFF
CDR3nt: TGTGCCAGCAGTCTAACGGGGCAGGGAAACAATGAGCAGTTCTTC

v_gene: TRBV7-8
abundance: -
j_gene: TRBJ2-7
len: 15
d_gene: -
CDR3aa: CASSLDPGAHYEQYF
CDR3nt: TGTGCCAGCAGCTTAGATCCAGGGGCTCACTACGAGCAGTACTTC

v_gene: TRBV10-1
abundance: -
j_gene: TRBJ2-4
len: 14
d_gene: -
CDR3aa: CASSEGGAKNIQYF
CDR3nt: TGCGCCAGCAGTGAGGGGGGGGCCAAAAACATTCAGTACTTC

v_gene: TRBV21-1
abundance: -
j_gene: TRBJ1-1
len: 12
d_gene: -
CDR3aa: CASSKGSAEAFF
CDR3nt: TGTGCCAGCAGCAAAGGTTCGGCTGAAGCTTTCTTT

v_gene: TRBV29-1
abundance: -
j_gene: TRBJ1-4
len: 13
d_gene: -
CDR3aa: CSVGEGGWEKLFF
CDR3nt: TGCAGCGTTGGAGAGGGGGGTTGGGAAAAACTGTTTTTT

v_gene: TRBV12-3/TRBV12-4
abundance: few
j_gene: TRBJ2-1
len: 13
d_gene: -
CDR3aa: CASSRTAYNEQFF
CDR3nt: TGTGCCAGCAGCAGGACGGCTTACAATGAGCAGTTCTTC

v_gene: TRBV28
abundance: -
j_gene: TRBJ1-1
len: 12
d_gene: -
CDR3aa: CASSHMNTEAFF
CDR3nt: TGTGCCAGCAGCCACATGAACACTGAAGCTTTCTTT

v_gene: TRBV28
abundance: -
j_gene: TRBJ1-5
len: 17
d_gene: -
CDR3aa: CASSMGLIGSVGQPQHF
CDR3nt: TGTGCCAGCAGTATGGGGCTTATAGGGTCGGTAGGACAGCCCCAGCATTTT

v_gene: TRBV11-2
abundance: -
j_gene: TRBJ2-1
len: 15
d_gene: TRBD2
CDR3aa: CASSHIAGRYNEQFF
CDR3nt: TGTGCCAGCAGCCACATAGCGGGGCGCTACAATGAGCAGTTCTTC

v_gene: TRBV9
abundance: -
j_gene: TRBJ1-1
len: 14
d_gene: -
CDR3aa: CASSVGNLNTEAFF
CDR3nt: TGTGCCAGCAGCGTAGGAAACTTGAACACTGAAGCTTTCTTT

v_gene: TRBV10-1
abundance: -
j_gene: TRBJ1-1
len: 13
d_gene: TRBD1
CDR3aa: CASSPLGGYGAFF
CDR3nt: TGCGCCAGCAGTCCATTAGGGGGCTACGGAGCTTTCTTT

v_gene: TRBV24-1
abundance: -
j_gene: TRBJ2-1
len: 13
d_gene: TRBD2
CDR3aa: CATSGDYGNEQFF
CDR3nt: TGTGCCACCAGTGGGGACTATGGTAATGAGCAGTTCTTC

v_gene: TRBV9
abundance: once
j_gene: TRBJ2-3
len: 13
d_gene: -
CDR3aa: CASSLDLTDTQYF
CDR3nt: TGTGCCAGCAGTTTAGATTTGACAGATACGCAGTATTTT

v_gene: TRBV12-5
abundance: -
j_gene: TRBJ1-4
len: 13
d_gene: -
CDR3aa: CASGGGFLEKLFF
CDR3nt: TGTGCTAGTGGCGGGGGCTTTCTTGAAAAACTGTTTTTT

v_gene: TRBV28
abundance: -
j_gene: TRBJ2-2
len: 14
d_gene: -
CDR3aa: CASSLEVRTGELFF
CDR3nt: TGTGCCAGCAGTTTAGAGGTTCGGACCGGGGAGCTGTTTTTT

v_gene: TRBV28
abundance: -
j_gene: TRBJ1-4
len: 15
d_gene: -
CDR3aa: CASSSPPGRDEKLFF
CDR3nt: TGTGCCAGCAGTTCCCCGCCGGGCCGAGATGAAAAACTGTTTTTT